This T cell receptor beta chain was recovered during a study of T cell changes during pregnancy in multiple sclerosis. Measured with immunoSEQ multiplex PCR; TCRdb has only the in-frame clones, and not every one. Seen here are 40,000 or so clones, 80% to 90% observed once, and the top ten hold about 0.57%. J gave up 0 bases and V 2 bases, and 8 bases lay outside the gene matches. The CDR3 sequence is 18 residues long. Germline loops: CDR1 SGHAT, CDR2 FQNNGV. The TCR comes from a female donor with multiple sclerosis, enrolled in a pregnancy study. The source was CD4+ T cells from peripheral blood mononuclear cells, collected before pregnancy. The rearrangement joins TRBV11-2 to TRBJ2-2; TRBD2 matches 8 bases. CDR3 DNA sequence: TGTGCCAGCAGCTTAAGGGGTACGGGACTAGCGAACACCGGGGAGCTGTTTTTT. Translation gives CASSLRGTGLANTGELFF. Complete variable domain (other parts from reference TRBV11-2 and TRBJ2-2): EAGVAQSPRYKIIEKRQSVAFWCNPISGHATLYWYQQILGQGPKLLIQFQNNGVVDDSQLPKDRFSAERLKGVDSTLKIQPAKLEDSAVYLCASSLRGTGLANTGELFFGEGSRLTVL.